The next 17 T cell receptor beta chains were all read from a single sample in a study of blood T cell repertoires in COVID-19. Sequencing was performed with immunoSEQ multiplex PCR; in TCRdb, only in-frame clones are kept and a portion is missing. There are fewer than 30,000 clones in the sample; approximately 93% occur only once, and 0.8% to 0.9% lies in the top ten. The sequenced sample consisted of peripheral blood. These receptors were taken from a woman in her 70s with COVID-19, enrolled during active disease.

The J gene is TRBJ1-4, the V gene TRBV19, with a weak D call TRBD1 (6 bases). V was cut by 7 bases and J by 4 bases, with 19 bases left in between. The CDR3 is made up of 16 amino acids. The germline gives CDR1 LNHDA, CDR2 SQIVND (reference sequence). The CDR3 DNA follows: TGTGCCAGTAACTACCTCGCGGGGGCTGGTAATGAAAAACTGTTTTTT. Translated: CASNYLAGAGNEKLFF.

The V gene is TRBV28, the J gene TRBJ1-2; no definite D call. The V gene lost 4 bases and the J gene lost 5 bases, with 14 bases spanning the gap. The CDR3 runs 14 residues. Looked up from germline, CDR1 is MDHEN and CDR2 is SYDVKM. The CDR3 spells CASSSEEIPYGYTF. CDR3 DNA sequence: TGTGCCAGCAGTTCCGAGGAGATACCGTATGGCTACACCTTC.

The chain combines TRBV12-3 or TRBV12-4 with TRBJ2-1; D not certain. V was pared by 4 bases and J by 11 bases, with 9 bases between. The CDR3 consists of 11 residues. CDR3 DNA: TGTGCCAGCAGTTCCTCGGTCCAGCAGTTCTTC. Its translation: CASSSSVQQFF.

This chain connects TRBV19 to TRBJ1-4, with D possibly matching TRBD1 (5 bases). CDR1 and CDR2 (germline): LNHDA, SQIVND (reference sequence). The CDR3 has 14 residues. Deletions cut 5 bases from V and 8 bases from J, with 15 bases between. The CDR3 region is CASSSRGFREKLFF. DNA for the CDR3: TGTGCCAGTAGTTCCCGGGGGTTTAGAGAAAAACTGTTTTTT.

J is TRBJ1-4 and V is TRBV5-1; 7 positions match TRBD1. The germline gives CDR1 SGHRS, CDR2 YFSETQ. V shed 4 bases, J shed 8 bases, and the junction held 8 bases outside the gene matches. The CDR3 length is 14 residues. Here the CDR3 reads CASSTTGAEEKLFF. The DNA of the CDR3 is TGCGCCAGCAGCACAACAGGGGCTGAGGAAAAACTGTTTTTT.

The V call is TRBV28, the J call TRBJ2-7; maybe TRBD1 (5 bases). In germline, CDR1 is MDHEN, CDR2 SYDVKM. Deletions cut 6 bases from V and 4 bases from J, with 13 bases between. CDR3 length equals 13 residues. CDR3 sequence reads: CASRDHGAYEQYF. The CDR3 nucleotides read TGTGCCAGCAGGGATCATGGGGCATACGAGCAGTACTTC.

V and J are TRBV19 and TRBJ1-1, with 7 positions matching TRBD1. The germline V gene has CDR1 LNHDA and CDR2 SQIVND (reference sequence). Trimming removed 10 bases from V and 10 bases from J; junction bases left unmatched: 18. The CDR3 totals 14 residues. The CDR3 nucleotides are TGTGCCACGAAACCCTTCGACAGGGCACCGGGAGCTTTCTTT. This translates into CATKPFDRAPGAFF. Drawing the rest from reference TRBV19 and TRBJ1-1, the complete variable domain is DGGITQSPKYLFRKEGQNVTLSCEQNLNHDAMYWYRQDPGQGLRLIYYSQIVNDFQKGDIAEGYSVSREKKESFPLTVTSAQKNPTAFYLCATKPFDRAPGAFFGQGTRLTVV.

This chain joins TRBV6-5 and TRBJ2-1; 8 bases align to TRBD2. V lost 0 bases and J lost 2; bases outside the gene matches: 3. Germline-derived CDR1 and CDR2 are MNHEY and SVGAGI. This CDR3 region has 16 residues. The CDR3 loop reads CASSYSPAGAYNEQFF. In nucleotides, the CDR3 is TGTGCCAGCAGTTACTCGCCAGCGGGAGCCTACAATGAGCAGTTCTTC.

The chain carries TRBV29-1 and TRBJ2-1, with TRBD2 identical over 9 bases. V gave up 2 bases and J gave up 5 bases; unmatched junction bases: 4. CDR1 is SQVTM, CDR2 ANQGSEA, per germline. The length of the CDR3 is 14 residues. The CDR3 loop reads CSVETASGDNEQFF. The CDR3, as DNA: TGCAGCGTTGAAACCGCTAGCGGGGACAATGAGCAGTTCTTC.

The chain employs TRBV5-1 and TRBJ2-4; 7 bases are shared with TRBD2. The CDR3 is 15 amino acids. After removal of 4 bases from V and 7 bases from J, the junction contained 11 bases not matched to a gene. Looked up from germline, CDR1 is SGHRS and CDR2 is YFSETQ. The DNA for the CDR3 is TGCGCCAGCAGCAACCCGGGAGGACGGGGGAACATTCAGTACTTC. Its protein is CASSNPGGRGNIQYF.

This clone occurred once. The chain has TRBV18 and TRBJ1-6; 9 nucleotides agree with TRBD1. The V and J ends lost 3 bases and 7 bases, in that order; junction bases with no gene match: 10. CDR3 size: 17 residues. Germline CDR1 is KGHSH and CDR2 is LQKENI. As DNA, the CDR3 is TGTGCCAGCTCACCGTCGGGGACAGGGTTTGGGAATTCACCCCTCCACTTT. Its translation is CASSPSGTGFGNSPLHF.

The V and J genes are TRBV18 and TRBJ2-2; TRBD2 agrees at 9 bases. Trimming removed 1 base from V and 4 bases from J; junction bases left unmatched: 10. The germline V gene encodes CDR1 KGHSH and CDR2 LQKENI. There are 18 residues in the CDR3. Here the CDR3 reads CASSPLLAGRWPTGELFF. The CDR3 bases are TGTGCCAGCTCACCACTGCTAGCGGGGAGATGGCCCACCGGGGAGCTGTTTTTT.

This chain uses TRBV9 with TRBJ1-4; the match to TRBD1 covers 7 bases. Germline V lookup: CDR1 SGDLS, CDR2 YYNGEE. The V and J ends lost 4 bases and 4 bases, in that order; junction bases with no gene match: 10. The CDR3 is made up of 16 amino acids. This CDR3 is CASSPGQAAGNEKLFF. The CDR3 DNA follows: TGTGCCAGCAGCCCCGGACAGGCGGCTGGTAATGAAAAACTGTTTTTT.

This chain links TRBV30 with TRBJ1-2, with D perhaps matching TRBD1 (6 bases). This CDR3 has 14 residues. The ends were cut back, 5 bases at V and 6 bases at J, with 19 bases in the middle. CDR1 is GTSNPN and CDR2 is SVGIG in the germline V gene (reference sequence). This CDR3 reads CAWAPVGAANGYTF. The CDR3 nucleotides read TGTGCCTGGGCCCCCGTGGGGGCCGCTAATGGCTACACCTTC.

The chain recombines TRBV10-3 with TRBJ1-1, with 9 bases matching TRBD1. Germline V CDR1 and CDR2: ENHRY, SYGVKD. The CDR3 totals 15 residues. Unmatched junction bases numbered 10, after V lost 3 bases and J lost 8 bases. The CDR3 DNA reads TGTGCCATCAGTGAAGGGACAGGGCTAAGTTTAGAAGCTTTCTTT. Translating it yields CAISEGTGLSLEAFF.

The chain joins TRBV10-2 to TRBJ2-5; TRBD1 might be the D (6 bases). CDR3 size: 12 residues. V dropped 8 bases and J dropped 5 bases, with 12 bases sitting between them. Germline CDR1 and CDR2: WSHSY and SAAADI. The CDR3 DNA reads TGCGCCAGCTCCTTTACAGGGGAGACCCAGTACTTC. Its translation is CASSFTGETQYF.

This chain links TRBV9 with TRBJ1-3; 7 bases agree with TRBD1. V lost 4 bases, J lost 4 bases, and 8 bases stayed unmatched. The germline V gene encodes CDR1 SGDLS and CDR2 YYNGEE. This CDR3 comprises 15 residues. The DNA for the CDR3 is TGTGCCAGCAGCTCCCGAACAGGGGTCGGAAACACCATATATTTT. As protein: CASSSRTGVGNTIYF.